This TCR beta chain was sequenced in a study of post-analysis software for immune sequencing data. Whole-study findings and limits: Patients showed TRBV5-6, TRBV5-1 and TRBV20-1 among roughly 5 TRBV segments more frequent than in controls.

Prepared libraries of TCR beta cDNA carried unique molecular identifiers. MiXCR, run by TCRdb on the PCR reads, gives a single entry per CDR3 protein. Seen here are approximately 730,000 distinct CDR3 sequences, around 45% observed once, and the top ten hold 4% to 5%. Looked up from germline, CDR1 is SGDLS and CDR2 is YYNGEE. V lost 3 bases to trimming and J lost 2 bases, with 9 bases between them. The CDR3 is 14 residues long. This clonotype was found a few times. Its antigen is unknown. Material: blood. V usage is TRBV9 and J usage is TRBJ2-1; D remains ambiguous. This TCR came from a girl between 5 and 17 years old with multiple sclerosis. The CDR3 region is CASSDGRPYNEQFF. CDR3 DNA: TGTGCCAGCAGCGACGGACGACCCTACAATGAGCAGTTCTTC.